This record looks at one TCR beta chain sequence and its context. It has no known antigen specificity. Base qualities are not provided; no much larger clone lies one nucleotide away. The V end loses 6 bases and the J end loses 2 bases, and a stretch of 4 bases separates them. From cysteine to phenylalanine, the CDR3 is 11 amino acids long. Only CDR3 DNA remains: 33 bases, in frame from the first base. CDR1 and CDR2 were assigned from the germline V gene as KGHSH and LQKENI. The sample originates from a study of cytomegalovirus exposure and HLA in healthy donors (dated by TCRdb to 2016 to 2017). Regarding the complete study: In an earlier analysis of 587 of the donors, about 270 Gb of sequence data and some 100 million unique TCR beta sequences from 180 million or so T cells were reported. Approximately 300 gigabases of sequencing data and about 92 million unique TCR sequences made up an early release that covered some 640 HLA-typed donors. Of the 398 genotyped donors, roughly 80% fell in the genetic ancestry cluster associated with self-reported Caucasian donors. The study aimed to test whether signatures of past pathogen exposure could be identified by cataloging public T cell receptors. The T cell repertoires of about 700 subjects were profiled by immunosequencing and related to cytomegalovirus serostatus. Along with the roughly 700-subject first cohort, a separate validation cohort of approximately 110 different subjects was used. The study combined high-throughput TCR immunosequencing, statistical association of individual TCRs with disease status, and machine learning to predict cytomegalovirus infection status. In a later analysis, previously published TCR beta repertoires from 500 to 750 donors were re-analyzed and high-resolution HLA genotyping was added so that TCR occurrence patterns could be studied. The later analysis used no new phenotypic data to find candidate immune exposures, relying instead on TCR beta sequences and their occurrence across donors. An earlier analysis of 450 to 750 of the donors used high-throughput TCR beta sequencing to judge whether each TCR beta V gene segment behaved as functional or pseudogenic. Donor age, sex, ethnicity and CMV serostatus were compiled together with the repertoire data. A later genetic analysis used genome-wide SNP genotypes for about three fifths of the 666 donors, treating that subset as a discovery cohort. All discovery cohort repertoires had been generated using a single sequencing platform. HLA typing included class I and class II loci at four-digit resolution. Typing coverage differed by locus: A, B, C, DRB1 and DQB1 were typed in roughly 620-630 donors, DQA1 in roughly 500, DPA1 in some 570, and DPB1 in just under 490. Roughly five DR-DQ haplotypes were handled as single units for association and clustering, since linkage in the cohort was strong. Among roughly 400 genotyped donors of the cohort, an average of around 240,000 unique TCR beta nucleotide sequences were sequenced per donor, roughly 20% of them non-productive.

Paper-wide results and their limitations: Because HLA typing was missing for some donors at each locus, association tests included only the typed subset. Over 15 rarely observed V segments, including chromosome 9 orphons, were excluded from the earlier analysis of about 600 of the donors because counts were too low. While some public TCRs were present in many individuals, most TCR sequences turned up only very rarely across donors. A few of the identified cytomegalovirus-associated TCR beta chains were confirmed in vitro to be specific for cytomegalovirus antigens. In a later analysis, most CMV-associated TCR beta chains were found to appear HLA-restricted, with HLA associations seemingly driven largely by CMV exposure. In both the original and validation cohorts, the classifier was reported to diagnose cytomegalovirus status with high specificity and sensitivity. In a later analysis, HLA-associated TCR beta chains showed more clonal expansion and lower generation probabilities than non-associated chains that were equally common. A later analysis associated 16,951 TCR beta sequences with specific HLA alleles at a false discovery rate of 0.05. The authors suggested that the approach could potentially be generalized to other disease states and immunological phenotypes. A total of 150 to 200 TCR beta chains were listed by the study as associated with cytomegalovirus. In a later genetic analysis, a missense DCLRE1C variant was associated with V-gene and J-gene trimming of TCR beta chains, and the association was replicated in an independent cohort. Correlated functional status among segregating V segments might be attributable to linkage disequilibrium, but an unknown experimental factor could not be ruled out. Broadly in line with IMGT annotations, most TCR beta V segments showed up in productive rearrangements about 87% or about 30% of the time in an earlier analysis of 587 of the donors. In a later analysis, TCR association rates were found to vary across HLA loci, with the most associated TCRs seen for DRB1 alleles and the fewest for HLA-C alleles. A group of highly shared sequence variants was considered likely to be a technical artifact of the sequencing pipeline. For the cohort, immune exposure information was limited to CMV serostatus. When HLA alleles, especially DR and DQ, strongly co-occurred, TCR associations were difficult to assign to individual alleles. A later analysis reported that several top co-occurrence clusters appeared linked to parvovirus B19, influenza, CMV and Epstein-Barr virus. Sequencing depth was assumed to be roughly uniform across donors in the presence/absence analyses, though that assumption may not hold. According to a later genetic analysis, donors in an Asian-associated ancestry cluster had fewer N-insertions in productive TCRs than the approximately 650-donor mean. A further reported finding was that TCR beta sequences accurately predicted the HLA-A and HLA-B alleles for most subjects in the first cohort. The 87-base-pair reads could not distinguish some IMGT-functional V segments, including TRBV6-2 and TRBV6-3, so those segments were excluded. The cohort was sequenced for TCR beta chains only, and without alpha or paired-chain data the features that could be detected were limited.

The cohort comprised some 680 healthy bone marrow donors. All cohort members were sampled while nominally healthy, although unrecorded immune exposures were likely present. The donor was CMV seronegative and was included in the group of over 300 seronegative cohort members. A peripheral blood sample was provided by each donor, and peripheral blood mononuclear cells were used for TCR beta sequencing. The Qiagen DNeasy Blood Extraction Kit was used to extract genomic DNA from the blood cell samples. Library preparation employed the immunoSEQ multiplex PCR assay. The multiplex PCR relied on a mix of 60 forward primers for TCR Vbeta segments and 13 reverse primers for TCR Jbeta segments. The CDR3 region of rearranged TCR beta genes was amplified from genomic DNA by a multiplex PCR assay. The Illumina HiSeq System was used to sequence the amplified TCR beta libraries as 87-base-pair reads. As for how the authors treated the data: A later analysis counted about 80 million unique TCR beta chains across the 550 to 750 repertoires, and around 12 million of these chains were shared by at least two donors. A nearest-neighbor algorithm error-corrected the raw reads and collapsed the reads into unique sequences, merging closely related sequences to remove PCR and sequencing errors. V, D and J gene segments were assigned by aligning CDR3 sequences to IMGT reference sequences. Each retained sequence needed at least a six-nucleotide match to both a V gene segment and a J gene segment. A rearrangement counted as productive if the CDR3 had no stop codons and remained in frame with V and J, and every other rearrangement counted as non-productive. CDR3 was defined according to IMGT convention as the region running from the second conserved V-encoded cysteine to the conserved J-encoded phenylalanine. In an earlier analysis of approximately 590 of the donors, sequences lacking an unambiguous match to a single V gene segment were excluded. An earlier analysis of 587 of the donors called V segments functional above 56.7% productive rearrangements and segregating when the between-donor standard deviation exceeded 5%. A statistical classification framework was developed to diagnose cytomegalovirus status using the catalog of TCR beta chain sequences. V and J gene assignment, in a later analysis, came from comparing TCR nucleotide sequences with IMGT/GENE-DB human TR gene sequences. The TCRdist pipeline was used in a later analysis to assign CDR3 sequences and most-parsimonious VDJ recombination scenarios. In a later analysis, every TCR beta chain was defined by the combination of its CDR3 amino acid sequence and its V-gene family, and reads without a unique V-gene family were dropped. As a way to deal with suspected cross-contamination and a sequencing artifact, a later analysis dropped hundreds of nucleotide sequences that were highly shared and had low generation probability. In a later analysis, a clonal expansion index for each public chain was calculated from normalized within-repertoire ranks of inferred template counts. Generation probabilities in a later analysis came from a VDJ recombination model fitted to out-of-frame rearrangements, and those results were checked against IGoR. In a later analysis, TCR-TCR, TCR-HLA and TCR-CMV co-occurrence was scored with hypergeometric tests, and a repertoire-size bias correction was applied to TCR pairs. To estimate false discovery rates, a later analysis permuted the HLA or CMV assignments 20 times. A later analysis grouped co-occurring TCRs with DBSCAN, adding TCRdist sequence similarity when clustering within HLA-allele-positive subsets. Co-occurrence clustering excluded repertoires with fewer than 30,000 or more than 120,000 public chains, plus five with anomalous nucleotide sharing. This is the immuneACCESS table as TCRdb keeps it, with only in-frame sequences that have V and J called. A part of the clones is gone; compared with another copy, unresolved V genes explain less than half, and the rest is unexplained. The V and J calls and clone size are taken from that table; D and trimming were inferred from the DNA. Present in this sample are 90,000 to 150,000 clones, 15% of which were seen just once. Of the sample, under 2.5% falls within the top ten clones.

Source material: PBMCs. The chain was built from TRBV18 and TRBJ1-2, with no reliable assignment of the D segment. This sequence originates from a young woman in good health and CMV-seronegative. DNA sequence: TGTGCCAGCTCGGCCAACTATGGCTACACCTTC. The resulting protein is CASSANYGYTF.